Following are 32 T cell receptor beta chains from one sample sequenced in a study of Graves' ophthalmopathy and Graves' hyperthyroidism. CDR3 regions of TCR beta were amplified from RNA transcripts. The first-round RT-PCR employed HTBI primers together with the Qiagen OneStep RT-PCR kit. A multiplex PCR was then performed as the second round. MiXCR, run by TCRdb on the multiplex PCR reads, gives a single entry per CDR3 protein. Of 900,000 to 1,200,000 distinct CDR3 sequences listed, less than 45% are singletons. The sequenced sample was peripheral blood or thyroid tissue (not recorded which). These receptors came from an adult man with Graves' hyperthyroidism.

The chain combines TRBV24-1 with TRBJ2-6; 9 bases are shared with TRBD1. Trimming took 9 bases from V and 0 from J; bases not matched to a gene: 5. This CDR3 spans 16 amino acids. Germline-derived CDR1 and CDR2 are KGHDR and SFDVKD. Here the CDR3 DNA reads TGTGCCACCCGCGGACAGGGGCTCTCTGGGGCCAACGTCCTGACTTTC. It encodes CATRGQGLSGANVLTF.

There are many counts of this clonotype. The genes are TRBV7-6 and TRBJ1-4; no clear D. This CDR3 has 15 amino acids. The ends were cut back, 1 base at V and 8 bases at J, with 14 bases in the middle. Germline lookup yields CDR1 SGHVS and CDR2 FNYEAQ. The CDR3 DNA sequence: TGTGCCAGCAGCTTAGAACCCGCCCATGTAGAAAAACTGTTTTTT. This translates into CASSLEPAHVEKLFF.

Regarding this clonotype: A much larger clone sits a single nucleotide away, making a read error possible. This rearrangement joins TRBV15 to TRBJ2-2; 7 bases are a match to TRBD2. The J segment lost 2 bases and the V segment lost 5 bases, leaving 11 bases of the junction unmatched. CDR3 length: 17 residues. Germline V lookup: CDR1 LNHNV, CDR2 YYDKDF (reference sequence). The DNA of the CDR3 is TGTGCCACCAGCGGGTTTCACGGCGGGGGAAACACCGGGGAGCTGTTTTTT. This gives the protein CATSGFHGGGNTGELFF.

Of note for this clonotype: Given a much more abundant clone one base away, this may be a read error. The chain combines TRBV12-3 or TRBV12-4 with TRBJ2-7; D is unresolved. The CDR3 consists of 12 residues. The CDR3 DNA reads TGTGCCAGCAGTTTTCCTCGGAGCGAGCGGTACTTC. Translating it yields CASSFPRSERYF.

Regarding this clonotype: A read error may be the cause here, since a much bigger clone is one base away. This chain connects TRBV7-2 to TRBJ2-7, with TRBD2 matching 11 bases. This CDR3 comprises 18 residues. Looked up from germline, CDR1 is SGHTA and CDR2 is FQGNSA. The chain's CDR3 is CASGLARLAGGLSYEQYF. The CDR3 DNA sequence: TGTGCCAGCGGCTTAGCGAGGCTAGCGGGAGGCCTATCCTACGAGCAGTACTTC.

This clonotype was counted a single time. Being one base from a much bigger clone, this may be a read error. The chain carries TRBV7-2 and TRBJ2-7; the D gene could be TRBD1 or TRBD2 (5 bases each). This CDR3 comprises 14 residues. V was shortened by 6 bases and J by 3 bases, with 15 bases between the two germline ends. Germline CDR1 reads SGHTA; CDR2 reads FQGNSA. The CDR3 here is CASRRGGGGYEQYF. The CDR3 DNA follows: TGTGCCAGCAGGAGGGGTGGTGGAGGCTACGAGCAGTACTTC.

The chain uses TRBV10-3 and TRBJ1-1; TRBD1 agrees at 10 bases. The CDR3 has 14 amino acids. Trimming cost V 6 bases and J 4 bases; bases outside gene matches: 5. Germline V CDR1 and CDR2: ENHRY, SYGVKD. The CDR3 DNA is TGTGCCATCAGCAGGGACAGGGGAGGCACTGAAGCTTTCTTT. Its translation is CAISRDRGGTEAFF.

This clonotype was recorded many times. V gene TRBV19 combines with J gene TRBJ1-5, with D possibly matching TRBD1 (6 bases). Germline loops: CDR1 LNHDA, CDR2 SQIVND (reference sequence). The CDR3 is made up of 15 amino acids. V lost 7 bases and J 4 bases, leaving 17 bases between the germline ends. CDR3 loop: CASNQGTLSNQPQHF. CDR3 DNA: TGTGCCAGTAACCAGGGGACCCTTTCGAATCAGCCCCAGCATTTT.

V gene TRBV5-1 combines with J gene TRBJ2-5; possibly TRBD1 for D (6 bases). The germline V gene encodes CDR1 SGHRS and CDR2 YFSETQ. This CDR3 comprises 15 residues. V shed 3 bases and J shed 5 bases, with 17 bases lying between them. CDR3 loop: CASSSPNRVGETQYF. Written as DNA, the CDR3 is TGCGCCAGCAGCTCTCCAAACAGGGTTGGGGAGACCCAGTACTTC. Based on the CDR3 plus reference TRBV5-1 and TRBJ2-5, the full variable domain is KAGVTQTPRYLIKTRGQQVTLSCSPISGHRSVSWYQQTPGQGLQFLFEYFSETQRNKGNFPGRFSGRQFSNSRSEMNVSTLELGDSALYLCASSSPNRVGETQYFGPGTRLLVL.

This clonotype was seen a handful of times. The V gene is TRBV6-2 or TRBV6-3, the J gene TRBJ2-7; D ambiguous. The CDR3 contains 15 residues. CDR1 and CDR2 (germline): MNHEY, SVGEGT. Trimming cost V 3 bases and J 4 bases, with 16 bases left between them. CDR3 loop: CASSYAASAVYEQYF. CDR3 DNA: TGTGCCAGCAGTTATGCGGCCTCCGCGGTTTACGAGCAGTACTTC.

The V call is TRBV7-2, the J call TRBJ2-5, with TRBD2 identical over 10 bases. The CDR3 spans 17 residues. The junction had 10 bases not matched to a gene; V was cut back by 4 bases and J by 2 bases. Germline V lookup: CDR1 SGHTA, CDR2 FQGNSA. CDR3 region: CASSSGLAVMIQETQYF. The CDR3 nucleotides read TGTGCCAGCAGCTCCGGACTAGCGGTTATGATTCAAGAGACCCAGTACTTC.

J is TRBJ2-7 and V is TRBV19; 7 bases are a match to TRBD2. The CDR3 consists of 15 residues. The V gene's germline CDR1 is LNHDA and CDR2 SQIVND (reference sequence). V gave up 9 bases and J gave up 3 bases; unmatched junction bases: 14. CDR3 in amino acids: CASSPRWLAVYEQYF. The DNA for the CDR3 is TGTGCCAGCAGTCCCAGGTGGCTAGCGGTCTACGAGCAGTACTTC.

This clonotype was seen repeatedly, ten times or more. J is TRBJ2-6 and V is TRBV25-1; 12 positions agree with TRBD2. The germline V gene has CDR1 MGHDK and CDR2 SYGVNS. Germline trimming cut 1 base from V and 4 bases from J; bases unmatched to any gene: 2. CDR3 length: 17 amino acids. CDR3 bases: TGTGCCAGCAGTGAATCTAGCGGGAGGGCAGGGGCCAACGTCCTGACTTTC. It specifies CASSESSGRAGANVLTF.

Concerning this clonotype: Germline is not matched at one junction end, which may reflect a read error. J is TRBJ2-2 and V is TRBV7-7, with D maybe TRBD2 (6 bases). Germline CDR1 reads SSHAT; CDR2 reads FNYEAQ (reference sequence). CDR3 length equals 15 residues. CDR3 region: CASSSSPSGGGELFF. The CDR3 DNA sequence: TGTGCTAGCAGCTCGAGCCCCTCCGGGGGCGGGGAGCTGTTTTTT.

This clonotype was detected only a few times. The chain couples TRBV6-2 or TRBV6-3 to TRBJ1-5; no reliable D call. CDR3 length: 12 amino acids. CDR1 is MNHEY and CDR2 is SVGEGT in the germline V gene. Trimming removed 2 bases at V and 5 bases at J, with 4 bases between. The chain's CDR3 is CASSYLDQPQHF. The CDR3 DNA reads TGTGCCAGCAGTTACCTCGATCAGCCCCAGCATTTT.

The rearrangement joins TRBV30 to TRBJ2-6, with 9 bases fitting TRBD1. Germline V gene lookup returns CDR1 GTSNPN and CDR2 SVGIG (reference sequence). This CDR3 region has 16 residues. V gave up 8 bases and J gave up 0 bases; unmatched junction bases: 8. The CDR3 nucleotides read TGTGCCGGGGAAGGGACAGGGACCTCTGGGGCCAACGTCCTGACTTTC. Its translation is CAGEGTGTSGANVLTF.

The rearrangement joins TRBV6-5 to TRBJ2-2, with unresolved D. The germline gives CDR1 MNHEY, CDR2 SVGAGI. This CDR3 has 14 amino acids. V lost 0 bases, J lost 1 base, and 3 bases lay in between. The CDR3 loop reads CASSYSENTGELFF. The CDR3 DNA reads as TGTGCCAGCAGTTACTCAGAGAACACCGGGGAGCTGTTTTTT.

This clonotype was counted ten times or more. The chain is built from TRBV29-1 and TRBJ1-1; the D gene is possibly TRBD1 (6 bases). Germline V gene sequence: CDR1 SQVTM, CDR2 ANQGSEA. V was pared by 6 bases and J by 5 bases, with 13 bases between. There are 12 residues in the CDR3. Here the CDR3 reads CSVGQLGTEAFF. As DNA, the CDR3 is TGCAGCGTAGGACAGCTAGGGACTGAAGCTTTCTTT.

This clonotype turned up a few times. The chain recombines TRBV12-3 or TRBV12-4 with TRBJ2-7; 7 bases fit TRBD2. This CDR3 region has 17 residues. Losses at the gene ends were 2 bases for V and 4 bases for J; bases not matched to a gene: 14. For the CDR3, the DNA is TGTGCCAGCAGTTTATGGGGGGGGTCCCGGGACGCTTACGAGCAGTACTTC. Protein product: CASSLWGGSRDAYEQYF.

This clonotype showed up just a few times. The chain combines TRBV20-1 with TRBJ1-5; D gene unclear. Germline loops: CDR1 DFQATT, CDR2 SNEGSKA (reference sequence). The CDR3 is 18 residues long. V lost 4 bases to trimming and J lost 5 bases, with 27 bases between them. This chain's CDR3 is CSAKPGVSDRVGHQPQHF. The CDR3 region has the DNA TGCAGTGCTAAACCAGGTGTCTCGGATAGGGTCGGGCATCAGCCCCAGCATTTT.

The J gene is TRBJ2-7, the V gene TRBV10-3; 7 bases agree with TRBD2. Trimming at V came to 10 bases and at J to 1 base, leaving 10 bases not matched to a gene. CDR1 and CDR2 (germline): ENHRY, SYGVKD. The CDR3 spans 14 residues. CDR3 residues: CASRTPGGSYEQYF. The CDR3 nucleotides are TGTGCCAGCAGGACCCCGGGGGGTTCCTACGAGCAGTACTTC.

The chain employs TRBV7-2 and TRBJ2-3; 8 bases agree with TRBD1. The CDR3 is 14 amino acids. After removal of 6 bases from V and 4 bases from J, the junction contained 6 bases not matched to a gene. The germline gives CDR1 SGHTA, CDR2 FQGNSA. CDR3 DNA: TGTGCCAGCAGATTGGACAGGGTGGCAGATACGCAGTATTTT. Amino acids: CASRLDRVADTQYF.

This clonotype has just a few counts. V gene TRBV7-3 combines with J gene TRBJ2-2, with 7 positions matching TRBD1. The CDR3 is 15 residues long. The junction had 9 bases not matched to a gene; V was cut back by 5 bases and J by 6 bases. CDR1 is SGHTA and CDR2 is FQGTGA in the germline V gene. The CDR3: CASSADRAGAGELFF. CDR3 sequence (DNA): TGTGCCAGCAGCGCAGACAGGGCTGGGGCCGGGGAGCTGTTTTTT. The full variable domain, in which reference TRBV7-3 and TRBJ2-2 provide the parts outside the CDR3, is GAGVSQTPSNKVTEKGKYVELRCDPISGHTALYWYRQSLGQGPEFLIYFQGTGAADDSGLPNDRFFAVRPEGSVSTLKIQRTERGDSAVYLCASSADRAGAGELFFGEGSRLTVL.

The rearrangement uses TRBV9 and TRBJ2-7, with D perhaps matching TRBD1 or TRBD2 (5 bases each). Trimming cost V 0 bases and J 6 bases, with 10 bases left between them. Looked up from germline, CDR1 is SGDLS and CDR2 is YYNGEE. This CDR3 contains 13 residues. CDR3 bases: TGTGCCAGCAGCGTAGGGGGGAACGCCGAGCAGTACTTC. This translates into CASSVGGNAEQYF.

The chain has TRBV2 and TRBJ2-7; a weak D match, TRBD1 (6 bases). Per the germline V gene, CDR1 is SNHLY and CDR2 is FYNNEI. V lost 1 base and J lost 3, with 10 bases in between. CDR3 length equals 14 residues. CDR3 loop: CASSEGTDLYEQYF. CDR3 nucleotide sequence: TGTGCCAGCAGTGAAGGGACAGATCTCTACGAGCAGTACTTC.

This clonotype was observed many times. The CDR3 DNA reads TGTGCCAGCAGTGGTTCTTCCCGGTCGAGGACCGGGGAGCTGTTTTTT. This sequence encodes CASSGSSRSRTGELFF. V usage is TRBV2 and J usage is TRBJ2-2; D not resolved. The V end lost 4 bases, the J end lost 5 bases, and 17 bases lay between the germline ends. The CDR3 is made up of 16 amino acids. Germline values: CDR1 SNHLY, CDR2 FYNNEI.

There are many counts of this clonotype. The rearrangement uses TRBV20-1 and TRBJ1-2; no reliable D call. The CDR3 is 12 amino acids. Deletions cut 0 bases from V and 5 bases from J, with 7 bases between. Germline-derived CDR1 and CDR2 are DFQATT and SNEGSKA (reference sequence). The chain's CDR3 is CSARDPGYGYTF. The DNA for the CDR3 is TGCAGTGCTAGAGATCCCGGGTATGGCTACACCTTC.

This chain joins TRBV6-2 or TRBV6-3 and TRBJ1-1, with no clear D. There are 14 residues in the CDR3. Deletions cut 6 bases from V and 0 bases from J, with 11 bases between. Looked up from germline, CDR1 is MNHEY and CDR2 is SVGEGT. The CDR3 region has the DNA TGTGCCAGCAGCAAGGACGGATTGAACACTGAAGCTTTCTTT. Its translation: CASSKDGLNTEAFF.

The chain recombines TRBV6-5 with TRBJ1-2, with 7 positions matching TRBD1. Germline CDR1 and CDR2: MNHEY and SVGAGI. V shed 4 bases, J shed 6 bases, and the junction held 17 bases outside the gene matches. CDR3 length: 17 residues. Here the CDR3 reads CASSFSGWGGGVNGYTF. CDR3 in DNA: TGTGCCAGCAGTTTCTCGGGGTGGGGAGGGGGCGTGAATGGCTACACCTTC.

This clonotype was counted once. The chain is built from TRBV30 and TRBJ1-1; the D is unclear. CDR1 is GTSNPN, CDR2 SVGIG, per germline (reference sequence). The CDR3 loop spans 15 amino acids. Trimming removed 3 bases from V and 7 bases from J, with 21 bases in between. The CDR3 loop is CAWSQSGTSRLEAFF. In nucleotides, the CDR3 is TGTGCCTGGAGCCAGAGCGGCACCTCGCGCCTTGAAGCTTTCTTT.

This clonotype was counted between two and nine times. The chain joins TRBV5-6 to TRBJ1-2, with 7 bases aligning to TRBD1. Trimming cost V 4 bases and J 8 bases; bases outside gene matches: 8. The length of the CDR3 is 13 residues. From germline, CDR1 is SGHDT and CDR2 YYEEEE. The CDR3 reads CASSGGTASGYTF. Here the CDR3 DNA reads TGTGCCAGCAGCGGGGGGACAGCCAGCGGCTACACCTTC.

This clonotype was seen just once. The chain couples TRBV10-3 to TRBJ1-6; unclear D gene. The ends were cut back, 5 bases at V and 10 bases at J, with 9 bases in the middle. CDR1 and CDR2 (germline): ENHRY, SYGVKD. The CDR3 spans 12 residues. The CDR3 DNA sequence: TGTGCCATCAGTCCGGTTGGGTCACCCCTCCACTTT. Translation: CAISPVGSPLHF.